These 23 T cell receptor beta chains were sequenced from one sample in a study of Graves' ophthalmopathy and Graves' hyperthyroidism. Transcripts of RNA were the source for amplifying TCR beta CDR3 regions. Scientists carried out first-round RT-PCR using HTBI primers and then a second-round multiplex PCR. TCRdb recomputed calls from the multiplex PCR reads with MiXCR, one row per CDR3 protein. Of some 350,000 distinct CDR3 sequences detected, approximately 18% appear once; the ten largest clones hold 2.4%. The sequencing sample was made of peripheral blood. These receptors came from an adult woman with stable Graves' hyperthyroidism.

This clonotype was detected many times. The J gene is TRBJ2-7, the V gene TRBV11-2; no clear D. Germline V CDR1 and CDR2: SGHAT, FQNNGV. Trimming took 4 bases from V and 6 from J, leaving 10 bases between them. The CDR3 has 12 residues. CDR3 DNA: TGTGCCAGCAGCTCGACCCAGGCCGAGCAGTACTTC. Protein: CASSSTQAEQYF.

This clonotype has a count of ten or more. The rearrangement joins TRBV25-1 to TRBJ1-5, with a weak D call TRBD1 (5 bases). Deletions cut 4 bases from V and 1 base from J, with 8 bases between. The CDR3 runs to 14 residues. Germline-derived CDR1 and CDR2 are MGHDK and SYGVNS. CDR3 sequence: CASSGGGSNQPQHF. The CDR3, as DNA: TGTGCCAGCAGTGGGGGGGGGAGCAATCAGCCCCAGCATTTT.

Regarding this clonotype: Since the CDR3 does not end with the conserved phenylalanine or tryptophan, this likely comes from a read error. The gene calls are TRBV6-1 and TRBJ1-5; no clear D gene. Germline lookup yields CDR1 MNHNS and CDR2 SASEGT. Trimming took off 0 bases at V and 6 bases at J, with 15 bases between the two ends. This CDR3 is built from 16 residues. CDR3 loop: CASSEAPTTEGQPQHV. CDR3 DNA sequence: TGTGCCAGCAGTGAAGCGCCGACAACCGAAGGTCAGCCCCAGCATGTT.

As regards this clonotype: One end of the junction is discordant with germline, which a read error may explain. This sequence joins TRBV18 and TRBJ2-7; TRBD2 matches at 13 bases. This CDR3 has 15 amino acids. Germline V gene sequence: CDR1 KGHSH, CDR2 LQKENI. The CDR3 here is CASSPTSGRDYEQCF. In DNA form, the CDR3 reads TGTGCCAGCTCACCAACTAGCGGGAGGGATTACGAGCAGTGCTTC. The full variable domain, in which reference TRBV18 and TRBJ2-7 provide the parts outside the CDR3, is NAGVMQNPRHLVRRRGQEARLRCSPMKGHSHVYWYRQLPEEGLKFMVYLQKENIIDESGMPKERFSAEFPKEGPSILRIQQVVRGDSAAYFCASSPTSGRDYEQCFGPGTRLTVT.

Remarks on this clonotype: A much larger clonotype is one base distant, so this may be a read error. The chain carries TRBV19 and TRBJ1-2; maybe TRBD1 (5 bases). The germline gives CDR1 LNHDA, CDR2 SQIVND (reference sequence). This CDR3 comprises 12 residues. CDR3 nucleotides: TGTGCCAGTAGTATAACTGGGACGGGCTACGCCTTC. It yields the protein CASSITGTGYAF.

This clonotype occurred many times. The J gene is TRBJ2-5, the V gene TRBV10-1; 9 bases fit TRBD1. There are 16 residues in the CDR3. Germline CDR1 and CDR2: WNHNN and SYGVQD (reference sequence). J gave up 1 base and V 0 bases, and 3 bases lay outside the gene matches. CDR3 in amino acids: CASSESSTGGQETQYF. The CDR3 DNA is TGCGCCAGCAGTGAGTCCTCGACAGGGGGCCAAGAGACCCAGTACTTC.

This clonotype was detected ten times or more. The chain is built from TRBV7-3 and TRBJ1-1; perhaps TRBD1 as D (5 bases). The CDR3 is 16 residues long. Looked up from germline, CDR1 is SGHTA and CDR2 is FQGTGA. V lost 1 base and J lost 5, with 17 bases in between. Here the CDR3 reads CASSLSPAGGRTEAFF. CDR3 in DNA: TGTGCCAGCAGCTTAAGCCCGGCGGGGGGAAGAACTGAAGCTTTCTTT.

This clonotype has more than one count but fewer than ten. The CDR3 DNA reads TGTGCCAGCAGTCCGGGACAGGGGTACACCGGGGAGCTGTTTTTT. This gives the protein CASSPGQGYTGELFF. The genes are TRBV12-3 or TRBV12-4 and TRBJ2-2; 10 bases line up with TRBD1. This CDR3 is 15 amino acids long. V lost 5 bases and J lost 3; bases outside the gene matches: 3.

The gene calls are TRBV20-1 and TRBJ2-7; D is ambiguous. Germline CDR1 reads DFQATT; CDR2 reads SNEGSKA (reference sequence). The CDR3 is made up of 15 amino acids. V was cut by 2 bases and J by 0 bases, with 14 bases left in between. CDR3 amino acids: CSARRFRLGSYEQYF. CDR3 DNA: TGCAGTGCTAGAAGGTTTAGGTTGGGCTCCTACGAGCAGTACTTC.

CDR3: CASSEALGNDYGYTF. DNA of the CDR3: TGTGCCAGCAGTGAAGCGCTAGGGAACGACTATGGCTACACCTTC. The chain links TRBV6-1 to TRBJ1-2; the D is unclear. Germline CDR1 is MNHNS and CDR2 is SASEGT. The CDR3 length is 15 residues. The ends were cut back, 0 bases at V and 3 bases at J, with 11 bases in the middle.

This sequence joins TRBV19 and TRBJ1-3; D not certain. V was pared by 3 bases and J by 4 bases, with 4 bases between. CDR1 is LNHDA and CDR2 is SQIVND in the germline V gene (reference sequence). CDR3 length: 12 amino acids. As DNA, the CDR3 is TGTGCCAGTAGTATGACGGGAAACACCATATATTTT. Translation gives CASSMTGNTIYF.

The genes are TRBV6-2 or TRBV6-3 and TRBJ2-2; 11 nucleotides line up with TRBD2. Germline values: CDR1 MNHEY, CDR2 SVGEGT. The CDR3 extends over 18 amino acids. V was pared by 9 bases and J by 4 bases, with 16 bases of the junction left unmatched. CDR3 region: CASTSFSGGAKGTGELFF. CDR3 nucleotide sequence: TGTGCCAGTACCTCTTTTAGCGGGGGGGCCAAGGGCACCGGGGAGCTGTTTTTT.

This clonotype was detected many times. The chain joins TRBV20-1 to TRBJ2-7, with 12 bases identical to TRBD2. Germline assignment: CDR1 DFQATT and CDR2 SNEGSKA (reference sequence). V trimming: 6 bases; J trimming: 2 bases; junction bases outside the gene matches: 14. The CDR3 covers 17 residues. As DNA, the CDR3 is TGCAGTGCCCGTCCGCCTAGCGGGAGGGCCCCTGCCTACGAGCAGTACTTC. Its protein is CSARPPSGRAPAYEQYF.

This clonotype was picked up many times. This chain connects TRBV27 to TRBJ2-7; D remains ambiguous. CDR3 length: 13 residues. Germline V gene lookup returns CDR1 MNHEY and CDR2 SMNVEV (reference sequence). The germline V and J ends were trimmed by 4 bases and 3 bases, with 10 bases remaining between them. This CDR3 reads CASSSGPVYEQYF. The CDR3 region has the DNA TGTGCCAGCAGTTCTGGACCGGTCTACGAGCAGTACTTC.

This clonotype was observed at least ten times. The chain carries TRBV7-2 and TRBJ1-5, with 9 positions matching TRBD1. Germline V gene sequence: CDR1 SGHTA, CDR2 FQGNSA. The CDR3 runs to 15 residues. The ends lost 5 bases at V and 6 bases at J; junction bases unmatched: 8. The CDR3 sequence: CASSITGGEGQPQHF. The CDR3 bases are TGTGCCAGCAGCATTACAGGGGGCGAGGGTCAGCCCCAGCATTTT.

This clonotype was found many times. V and J are TRBV19 and TRBJ1-5, with TRBD1 as a possible D gene (6 bases). V gave up 7 bases and J gave up 0 bases, with 19 bases separating them. CDR1 is LNHDA and CDR2 is SQIVND in the germline V gene (reference sequence). The CDR3 is 17 amino acids. The CDR3 DNA reads as TGTGCCAGTACTAACCGAGGGGGGAGCTATAGCAATCAGCCCCAGCATTTT. It translates to CASTNRGGSYSNQPQHF.

This clonotype appeared many times. J is TRBJ2-7 and V is TRBV11-2; D call uncertain. This CDR3 spans 11 amino acids. CDR1 and CDR2 (germline): SGHAT, FQNNGV. V lost 5 bases, J lost 6 bases, and 8 bases lay in between. The CDR3 is CASSRVGEQYF. CDR3 DNA: TGTGCCAGCAGCCGGGTGGGCGAGCAGTACTTC.

This chain uses TRBV6-1 with TRBJ1-1; perhaps TRBD1 as D (6 bases). Trimming removed 4 bases from V and 3 bases from J, with 9 bases in between. Per germline, CDR1 MNHNS and CDR2 SASEGT. The CDR3 extends over 13 amino acids. The CDR3 is CASSAAGDTEAFF. The CDR3 nucleotides are TGTGCCAGCAGTGCTGCAGGGGACACTGAAGCTTTCTTT.

This clonotype was found many times. The chain carries TRBV6-1 and TRBJ2-6; D gene ambiguous. The CDR3 extends over 15 amino acids. Per germline, CDR1 MNHNS and CDR2 SASEGT. Trimming pared 7 bases from V and 0 bases from J, leaving 10 bases between. The CDR3, as DNA: TGTGCCAGCAATAGGCCAAACTCTGGGGCCAACGTCCTGACTTTC. Its translation is CASNRPNSGANVLTF.

This chain connects TRBV11-2 to TRBJ2-2; D gene uncertain. CDR3 length equals 17 residues. Germline V CDR1 and CDR2: SGHAT, FQNNGV. Trimming pared 1 base from V and 0 bases from J, leaving 12 bases between. CDR3 in amino acids: CASSLVRKTSNTGELFF. In DNA, the CDR3 is TGTGCCAGCAGCTTAGTCCGGAAGACTTCGAACACCGGGGAGCTGTTTTTT. The full variable domain, completed using reference TRBV11-2 and TRBJ2-2, is EAGVAQSPRYKIIEKRQSVAFWCNPISGHATLYWYQQILGQGPKLLIQFQNNGVVDDSQLPKDRFSAERLKGVDSTLKIQPAKLEDSAVYLCASSLVRKTSNTGELFFGEGSRLTVL.

This clonotype came up many times. V usage is TRBV5-1 and J usage is TRBJ1-2, with D unresolved. The CDR3 loop spans 14 amino acids. From germline, CDR1 is SGHRS and CDR2 YFSETQ. Trimming pared 0 bases from V and 6 bases from J, leaving 12 bases between. CDR3 loop: CASSLEVGIDGYTF. The CDR3 region has the DNA TGCGCCAGCAGCTTGGAGGTGGGAATTGATGGCTACACCTTC.

This clonotype has a count of ten or more. The chain employs TRBV7-2 and TRBJ2-7, with 9 bases identical to TRBD2. The V gene end was trimmed by 0 bases and the J gene end by 7 bases; junction bases not matched to a gene: 7. The length of the CDR3 is 15 residues. The germline V gene has CDR1 SGHTA and CDR2 FQGNSA. The CDR3 region has the DNA TGTGCCAGCAGCTTAGCAGCGGGAGGAGGCGGAGAGCAGTACTTC. Its protein is CASSLAAGGGGEQYF.

The chain employs TRBV20-1 and TRBJ1-2; TRBD1 matches 9 bases. Germline V gene lookup returns CDR1 DFQATT and CDR2 SNEGSKA (reference sequence). The CDR3 has 14 residues. The V and J ends lost 4 bases and 2 bases, in that order; junction bases with no gene match: 5. The CDR3 DNA reads as TGCAGTGCTATCCAGGACAGGGGCAACTATGGCTACACCTTC. The encoded protein is CSAIQDRGNYGYTF.